This T cell receptor (beta chain) was found in a study of shared clonotypes between healthy human individuals. Study-level findings and limits: Read depth was anticipated to influence clonotype sharing among donors. Larger richness was generally estimated for naive than memory subsets. Non-shared clonotypes were found to have lower generation probabilities than the clonotypes that were shared by all four of the sorted-subset donors.

CDR1 and CDR2 (germline): SGHDT, YYEEEE. The CDR3 covers 14 residues. V lost 2 bases and J lost 2, with 10 bases in between. For this clone: Its antigen is currently unknown.

Measured with immunoSEQ multiplex PCR; TCRdb has only the in-frame clones, and not every one. In the table there are 100,000 or so clones, around 71% of which are singletons. The receptor's source is a woman aged 25 to 45 in good health. Sample: memory CD8+ T cells sorted from blood. Subset in this sample: CD45RO+ cells pooled with CCR7-negative TemRA cells. This rearrangement joins TRBV5-6 to TRBJ1-1; D remains ambiguous. The CDR3 sequence: CASSFKSRNTEAFF. CDR3 nucleotides: TGTGCCAGCAGCTTTAAATCGAGAAACACTGAAGCTTTCTTT.